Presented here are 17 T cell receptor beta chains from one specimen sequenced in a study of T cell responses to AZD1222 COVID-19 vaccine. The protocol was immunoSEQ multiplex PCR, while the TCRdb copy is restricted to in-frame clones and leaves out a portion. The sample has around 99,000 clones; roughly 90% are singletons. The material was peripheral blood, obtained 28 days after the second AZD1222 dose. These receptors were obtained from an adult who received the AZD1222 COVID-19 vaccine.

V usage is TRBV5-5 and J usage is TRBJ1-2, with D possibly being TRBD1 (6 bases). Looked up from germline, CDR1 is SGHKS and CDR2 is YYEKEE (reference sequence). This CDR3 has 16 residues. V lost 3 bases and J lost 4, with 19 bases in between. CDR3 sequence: CASSYEKGGIGYGYTF. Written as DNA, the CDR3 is TGTGCCAGCAGCTACGAGAAGGGGGGGATTGGCTATGGCTACACCTTC.

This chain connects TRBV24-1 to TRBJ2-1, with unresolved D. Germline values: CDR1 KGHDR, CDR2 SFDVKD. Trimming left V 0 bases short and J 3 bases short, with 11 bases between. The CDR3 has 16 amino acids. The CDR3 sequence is CATSDLGERSYNEQFF. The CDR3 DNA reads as TGTGCCACCAGTGATTTGGGCGAGAGGAGCTACAATGAGCAGTTCTTC.

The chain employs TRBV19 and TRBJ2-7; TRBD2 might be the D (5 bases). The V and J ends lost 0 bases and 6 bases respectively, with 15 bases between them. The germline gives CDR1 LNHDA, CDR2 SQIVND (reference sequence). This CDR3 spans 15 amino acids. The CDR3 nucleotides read TGTGCCAGTAGTATAGATCGGGAACCCTTTGTCGAGCAGTACTTC. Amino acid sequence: CASSIDREPFVEQYF.

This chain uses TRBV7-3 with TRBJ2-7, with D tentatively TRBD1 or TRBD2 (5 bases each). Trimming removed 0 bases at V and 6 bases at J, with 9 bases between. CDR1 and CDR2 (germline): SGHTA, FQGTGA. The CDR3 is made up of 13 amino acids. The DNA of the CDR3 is TGTGCCAGCAGCTTAACAGGGACCGGCGAGCAGTACTTC. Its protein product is CASSLTGTGEQYF.

The CDR3 DNA reads as TGTGCCAGTAGCTTCCTAGGGAAATACAATGAGCAGTTCTTC. This gives the protein CASSFLGKYNEQFF. The chain couples TRBV19 to TRBJ2-1; no clear D gene. This CDR3 contains 14 residues. CDR1 is LNHDA and CDR2 is SQIVND in the germline V gene (reference sequence). The V end was cut by 6 bases, the J end by 4 bases, with 13 bases between.

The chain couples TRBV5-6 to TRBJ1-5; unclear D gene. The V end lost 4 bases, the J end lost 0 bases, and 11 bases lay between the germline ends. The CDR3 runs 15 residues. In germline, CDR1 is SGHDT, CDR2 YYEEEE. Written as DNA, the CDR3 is TGTGCCAGCAGCCTGTACGGAGGTAGCAATCAGCCCCAGCATTTT. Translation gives CASSLYGGSNQPQHF.

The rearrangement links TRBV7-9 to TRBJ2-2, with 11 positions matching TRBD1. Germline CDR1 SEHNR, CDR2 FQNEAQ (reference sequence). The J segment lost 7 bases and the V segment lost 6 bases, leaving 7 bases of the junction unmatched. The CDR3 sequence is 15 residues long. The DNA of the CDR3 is TGTGCCAGCAGATCCCCGGGACAGGGGGACGGGGAGCTGTTTTTT. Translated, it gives CASRSPGQGDGELFF.

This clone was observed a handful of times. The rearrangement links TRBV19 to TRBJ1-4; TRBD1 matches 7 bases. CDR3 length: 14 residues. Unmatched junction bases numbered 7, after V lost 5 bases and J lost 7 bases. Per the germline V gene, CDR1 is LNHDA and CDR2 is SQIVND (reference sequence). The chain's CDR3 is CASSAPDRREKLFF. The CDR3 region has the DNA TGTGCCAGTAGTGCCCCGGACAGGCGTGAAAAACTGTTTTTT.

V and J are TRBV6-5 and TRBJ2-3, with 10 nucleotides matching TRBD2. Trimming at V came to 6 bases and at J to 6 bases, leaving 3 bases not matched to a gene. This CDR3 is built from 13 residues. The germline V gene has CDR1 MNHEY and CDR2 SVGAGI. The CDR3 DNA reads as TGTGCCAGCAGGGGACTAGCGAGTGATACGCAGTATTTT. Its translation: CASRGLASDTQYF.

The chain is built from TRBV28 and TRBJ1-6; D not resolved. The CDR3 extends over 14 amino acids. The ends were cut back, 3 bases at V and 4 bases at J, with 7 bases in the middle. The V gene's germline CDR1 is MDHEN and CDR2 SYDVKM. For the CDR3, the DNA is TGTGCCAGCAGTTTTTCGGGGTATAATTCACCCCTCCACTTT. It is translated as CASSFSGYNSPLHF.

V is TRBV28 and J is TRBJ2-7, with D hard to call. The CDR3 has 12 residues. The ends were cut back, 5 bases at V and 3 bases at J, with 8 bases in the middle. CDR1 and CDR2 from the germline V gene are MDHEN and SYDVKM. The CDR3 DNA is TGTGCCAGCAGTACCACACACTACGAGCAGTACTTC. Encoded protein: CASSTTHYEQYF.

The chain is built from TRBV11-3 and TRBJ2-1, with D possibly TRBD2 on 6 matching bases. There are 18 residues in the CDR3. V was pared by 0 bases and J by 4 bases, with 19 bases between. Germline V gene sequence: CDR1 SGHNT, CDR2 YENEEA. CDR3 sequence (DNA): TGTGCCAGCAGCTTAGATCACGGGGGTAGCGGCAATTACAATGAGCAGTTCTTC. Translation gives CASSLDHGGSGNYNEQFF. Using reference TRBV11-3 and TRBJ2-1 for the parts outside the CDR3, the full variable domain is EAGVVQSPRYKIIEKKQPVAFWCNPISGHNTLYWYLQNLGQGPELLIRYENEEAVDDSQLPKDRFSAERLKGVDSTLKIQPAELGDSAVYLCASSLDHGGSGNYNEQFFGPGTRLTVL.

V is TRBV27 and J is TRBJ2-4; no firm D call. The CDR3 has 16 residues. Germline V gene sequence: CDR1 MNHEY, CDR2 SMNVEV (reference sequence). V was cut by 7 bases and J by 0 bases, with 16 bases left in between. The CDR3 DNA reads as TGTGCCAGCACCCCCCTTCAAGGATTAGCCAAAAACATTCAGTACTTC. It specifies CASTPLQGLAKNIQYF.

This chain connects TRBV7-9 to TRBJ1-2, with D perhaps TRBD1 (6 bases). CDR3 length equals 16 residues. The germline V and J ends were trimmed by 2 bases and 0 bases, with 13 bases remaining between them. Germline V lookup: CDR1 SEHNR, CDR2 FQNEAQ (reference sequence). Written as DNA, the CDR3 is TGTGCCAGCAGCTTATCAGGGGCTGGGGCTAACTATGGCTACACCTTC. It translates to CASSLSGAGANYGYTF.

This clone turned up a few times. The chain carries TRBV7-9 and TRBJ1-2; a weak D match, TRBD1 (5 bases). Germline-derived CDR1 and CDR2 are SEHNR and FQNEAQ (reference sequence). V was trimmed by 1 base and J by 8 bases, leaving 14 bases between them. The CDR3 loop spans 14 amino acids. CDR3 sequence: CASSLEGALGGYTF. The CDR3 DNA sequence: TGTGCCAGCAGCTTAGAAGGGGCCCTTGGGGGCTACACCTTC.

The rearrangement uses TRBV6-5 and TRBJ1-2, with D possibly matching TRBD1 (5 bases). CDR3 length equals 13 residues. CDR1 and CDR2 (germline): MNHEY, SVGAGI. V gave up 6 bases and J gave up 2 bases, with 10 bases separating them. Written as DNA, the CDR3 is TGTGCCAGCAGGGCGGGACGGAACTATGGCTACACCTTC. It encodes CASRAGRNYGYTF.

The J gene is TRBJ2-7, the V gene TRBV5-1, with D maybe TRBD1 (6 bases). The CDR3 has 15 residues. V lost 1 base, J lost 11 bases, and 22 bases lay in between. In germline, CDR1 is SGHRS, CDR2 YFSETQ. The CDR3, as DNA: TGCGCCAGCAGCTTGACGCCGGGACAAGAGAGTACTAAGTACTTC. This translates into CASSLTPGQESTKYF.